The rows below give T cell receptor beta chains drawn from one sample of a study of blood T cell repertoires in COVID-19. The assay was immunoSEQ multiplex PCR, and TCRdb's table has in-frame clones only and misses some. The sample carries around 250,000 clones, approximately 84% recorded once. The source material was PBMCs or T cells enriched from blood (not recorded which). The receptors were sampled from a man in his late teens or twenties who had recovered from COVID-19. Both conserved end residues are part of each CDR3. D genes are given only for firm matches. Clone size appears in some rows only: once, few, many, or a class for an expanded clone.

J gene | V gene | CDR3 length | D gene | clone size | CDR3 DNA | CDR3 protein
TRBJ1-2 | TRBV15 | 15 | - | - | TGTGCCACCAGCAGGGCAGAGGCGCCTTCCTATGGCTACACCTTC | CATSRAEAPSYGYTF
TRBJ2-3 | TRBV19 | 16 | TRBD2 | - | TGTGCCAGTAGTCGGATGGGCGGGGGGAACACAGATACGCAGTATTTT | CASSRMGGGNTDTQYF
TRBJ2-2 | TRBV20-1 | 14 | - | - | TGCAGTGCTAGTTACACAGGGTGGGCCGGGGAGCTGTTTTTT | CSASYTGWAGELFF
TRBJ1-2 | TRBV5-1 | 12 | - | - | TGCGCCAGCCGGGAGACCGAATATGGCTACACCTTC | CASRETEYGYTF
TRBJ2-2 | TRBV5-5 | 14 | - | - | TGTGCCAGCAGCTTGTACTTTAACACCGGGGAGCTGTTTTTT | CASSLYFNTGELFF
TRBJ1-1 | TRBV19 | 15 | TRBD1 | - | TGTGCCAGTAGTATCGGACAGGGTTGGGCCACTGAAGCTTTCTTT | CASSIGQGWATEAFF
TRBJ1-3 | TRBV6-5 | 14 | - | once | TGTGCCAGCACCGACAGCTTCTCTGGAAACACCATATATTTT | CASTDSFSGNTIYF
TRBJ2-5 | TRBV6-2/TRBV6-3 | 12 | - | - | TGTGCCAGCAGTTTTCCCCCGGGGACCCAGTACTTC | CASSFPPGTQYF
TRBJ2-1 | TRBV6-5 | 15 | TRBD1 | - | TGTGCCAGCAGTTACTGGGTGACAGGGGGCTATGAGCAGTTCTTC | CASSYWVTGGYEQFF
TRBJ1-2 | TRBV19 | 11 | - | - | TGTGCCAGTAGTATCTTCGGTGGCTACACCTTC | CASSIFGGYTF
TRBJ2-7 | TRBV5-1 | 14 | TRBD1 | - | TGCGCCAGCAGCTTGACGGGACAGCTCTACGAGCAGTACTTC | CASSLTGQLYEQYF
TRBJ2-5 | TRBV6-5 | 14 | - | - | TGTGCCAGCAGGGGGGACTTTAGACAAGAGACCCAGTACTTC | CASRGDFRQETQYF
TRBJ1-2 | TRBV13 | 14 | TRBD1 | - | TGTGCCAGCAGCTCCCGGGACAGTCCCCATGGCTACACCTTC | CASSSRDSPHGYTF
TRBJ2-1 | TRBV5-1 | 16 | - | - | TGCGCCAGCAGCTTGTCGGAGGGTTTCTCCTACAATGAGCAGTTCTTC | CASSLSEGFSYNEQFF
TRBJ2-1 | TRBV6-5 | 13 | - | - | TGTGCCAGCAGTTACTCGACGGGAGATGAGCAGTTCTTC | CASSYSTGDEQFF
TRBJ2-1 | TRBV11-3 | 12 | - | - | TGTGCCAGCAGCTTAGACAGGGGCGAGCAGTTCTTC | CASSLDRGEQFF
TRBJ2-7 | TRBV28 | 15 | - | - | TGTGCCAGCAGTTCCCTCCAAACAGCGGCCTACGAGCAGTACTTC | CASSSLQTAAYEQYF
TRBJ1-1 | TRBV5-1 | 14 | - | - | TGCGCCAGCAAGACACAGGGAGGGAATCTGGAAGCTTTCTTT | CASKTQGGNLEAFF
TRBJ2-1 | TRBV7-2 | 14 | - | - | TGTGCCAGCACCTTAACCCGGGGGTACAATGAGCAGTTCTTC | CASTLTRGYNEQFF
TRBJ2-7 | TRBV5-1 | 15 | TRBD1 | once | TGCGCCAGCAGCGGGGGACAGGGGTCCTCCTACGAGCAGTACTTC | CASSGGQGSSYEQYF
TRBJ2-1 | TRBV3-1/TRBV3-2 | 12 | - | - | TGTGCCAGCAGCCTCGGACTGGCTAAGCAGTTCTTC | CASSLGLAKQFF
TRBJ2-1 | TRBV18 | 14 | - | - | TGTGCCAGCTCACCACCGGGGGGGCAGGGTGAGCAGTTCTTC | CASSPPGGQGEQFF
TRBJ2-1 | TRBV11-3 | 16 | TRBD2 | once | TGTGCCAGCAGCTTGCTAGCGGGAGCTATCTACAATGAGCAGTTCTTC | CASSLLAGAIYNEQFF